Listed here are 13 T cell receptor beta chains from one sample, sequenced in a study of T cells in tumors after PD-1 blockade. The assay was immunoSEQ multiplex PCR, and TCRdb's table has in-frame clones only and misses some. The data contain around 49,000 clones, approximately 84% of them seen just once; the ten biggest clones take up approximately 4.1%. The specimen was PBMCs, collected before anti-PD-1 treatment. These receptors were collected from a human donor with basal cell carcinoma.

The chain employs TRBV13 and TRBJ2-3; 12 bases match TRBD2. The CDR3 runs 20 residues. Germline CDR1 is PRHDT and CDR2 is FYEKMQ (reference sequence). Trimming took 1 base from V and 0 from J; bases not matched to a gene: 11. CDR3 sequence reads: CASSLEGLAGLHSSTDTQYF. DNA for the CDR3: TGTGCCAGCAGCTTAGAGGGACTAGCGGGCCTCCACTCGAGCACAGATACGCAGTATTTT. Full variable domain (remainder filled in from reference TRBV13 and TRBJ2-3): AAGVIQSPRHLIKEKRETATLKCYPIPRHDTVYWYQQGPGQDPQFLISFYEKMQSDKGSIPDRFSAQQFSDYHSELNMSSLELGDSALYFCASSLEGLAGLHSSTDTQYFGPGTRLTVL.

This chain connects TRBV3-1 (or the pseudogene TRBV3-2) to TRBJ2-4; D gene ambiguous. V lost 1 base and J 9 bases, leaving 4 bases between the germline ends. The CDR3 runs to 11 residues. CDR1 and CDR2 from the germline V gene are LGHDT and YNNKEL (reference sequence). The CDR3 spells CASSQGRIQYF. The DNA for the CDR3 is TGTGCCAGCAGCCAAGGTCGCATTCAGTACTTC.

The gene calls are TRBV6-5 and TRBJ1-4; D gene ambiguous. CDR1 is MNHEY and CDR2 is SVGAGI in the germline V gene. The CDR3 consists of 14 residues. Trimming removed 5 bases from V and 7 bases from J, with 14 bases in between. CDR3 region: CASSTRDGGEKLFF. Here the CDR3 DNA reads TGTGCCAGCAGTACGAGGGATGGAGGTGAAAAACTGTTTTTT.

The rearrangement uses TRBV19 and TRBJ1-1; D unclear. Trimming removed 5 bases from V and 3 bases from J, with 19 bases in between. Germline-derived CDR1 and CDR2 are LNHDA and SQIVND (reference sequence). The CDR3 has 16 amino acids. The CDR3 loop reads CASSLPGPNRYTEAFF. The CDR3 region has the DNA TGTGCCAGTAGTCTGCCCGGGCCGAACCGCTACACTGAAGCTTTCTTT.

The rearrangement joins TRBV5-1 to TRBJ2-3; D remains unclear. CDR3 length: 16 amino acids. Germline CDR1 SGHRS, CDR2 YFSETQ. V lost 0 bases and J lost 0, with 11 bases in between. The CDR3 region is CASSLGGLASTDTQYF. CDR3 nucleotide sequence: TGCGCCAGCAGCTTGGGTGGCTTAGCTAGCACAGATACGCAGTATTTT.

The V gene is TRBV7-2, the J gene TRBJ1-6; 7 bases are shared with TRBD1. The CDR3 sequence is 16 residues long. Germline lookup yields CDR1 SGHTA and CDR2 FQGNSA. The V segment lost 2 bases and the J segment 6 bases; nucleotides outside the gene matches: 7. DNA of the CDR3: TGTGCCAGCAGCTTAAAGAAGGGGACAGCTAATTCACCCCTCCACTTT. It is translated as CASSLKKGTANSPLHF.

V is TRBV30 and J is TRBJ2-5; D gene ambiguous. This CDR3 spans 14 amino acids. The V gene's germline CDR1 is GTSNPN and CDR2 SVGIG (reference sequence). V shed 0 bases and J shed 5 bases, with 13 bases lying between them. The CDR3 spells CAWSVRTGRETQYF. CDR3 nucleotide sequence: TGTGCCTGGAGTGTACGGACCGGGCGGGAGACCCAGTACTTC.

The chain joins TRBV9 to TRBJ2-1; 10 bases agree with TRBD2. V was clipped by 2 bases and J by 4 bases; unmatched bases: 3. CDR3 size: 15 residues. Germline V gene data show CDR1 as SGDLS and CDR2 as YYNGEE. CDR3 sequence: CASSVASGGYNEQFF. The CDR3 coding sequence is TGTGCCAGCAGCGTCGCTAGCGGGGGTTACAATGAGCAGTTCTTC.

V usage is TRBV18 and J usage is TRBJ1-2; 7 nucleotides line up with TRBD1. This CDR3 comprises 13 residues. Losses at the gene ends were 3 bases for V and 5 bases for J; bases not matched to a gene: 3. From germline, CDR1 is KGHSH and CDR2 LQKENI. This CDR3 reads CASSPDRQYGYTF. Written as DNA, the CDR3 is TGTGCCAGCTCACCGGACAGGCAATATGGCTACACCTTC.

The V gene is TRBV4-1, the J gene TRBJ1-1; 8 positions agree with TRBD1. The CDR3 consists of 14 residues. J was trimmed by 7 bases and V by 5 bases; bases with no gene match: 9. Germline values: CDR1 MGHRA, CDR2 YSYEKL. CDR3 bases: TGCGCCAGCAGCAAACCCCTTGGACAGGGTGAAGCTTTCTTT. Translated: CASSKPLGQGEAFF.

This clone was detected only once. This chain links TRBV18 with TRBJ1-3; no clear D. V was pared by 3 bases and J by 0 bases, with 12 bases between. Germline CDR1 KGHSH, CDR2 LQKENI. This CDR3 has 16 residues. The CDR3 protein is CASSPNSFFSGNTIYF. The CDR3 nucleotides are TGTGCCAGCTCACCCAACAGCTTCTTCTCTGGAAACACCATATATTTT.

The chain couples TRBV2 to TRBJ1-1; no reliable D call. CDR3 length: 13 residues. Germline V lookup: CDR1 SNHLY, CDR2 FYNNEI. V was trimmed by 8 bases and J by 1 base, leaving 11 bases between them. The CDR3 DNA sequence: TGTGCCAGCCATCGGGAGACGAACACTGAAGCTTTCTTT. Translation: CASHRETNTEAFF.

This clone was seen a handful of times. V is TRBV2 and J is TRBJ2-5; 7 positions match TRBD2. This CDR3 contains 20 residues. Germline assignment: CDR1 SNHLY and CDR2 FYNNEI. J was trimmed by 3 bases and V by 1 base; bases with no gene match: 20. The CDR3 reads CASSEGTSYSWRGGEETQYF. DNA for the CDR3: TGTGCCAGCAGTGAAGGGACTAGTTACTCCTGGCGCGGGGGAGAAGAGACCCAGTACTTC.